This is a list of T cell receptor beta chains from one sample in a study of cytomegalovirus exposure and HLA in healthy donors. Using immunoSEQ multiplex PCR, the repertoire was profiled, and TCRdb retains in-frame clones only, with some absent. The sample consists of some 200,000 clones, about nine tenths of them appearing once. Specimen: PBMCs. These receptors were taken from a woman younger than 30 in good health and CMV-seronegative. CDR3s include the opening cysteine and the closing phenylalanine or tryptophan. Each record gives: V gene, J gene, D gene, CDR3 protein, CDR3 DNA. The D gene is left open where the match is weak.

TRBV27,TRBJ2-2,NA,CASSPSPGATGELFF,TGTGCCAGCAGTCCCTCCCCAGGGGCCACCGGGGAGCTGTTTTTT
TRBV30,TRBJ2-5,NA,CAWTPGGQETQYF,TGTGCCTGGACACCCGGGGGCCAAGAGACCCAGTACTTC
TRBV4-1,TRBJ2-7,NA,CASSQVAGTGLYEQYF,TGCGCCAGCAGCCAAGTGGCCGGGACTGGGCTCTACGAGCAGTACTTC
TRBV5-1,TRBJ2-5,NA,CASSLIVLQETQYF,TGCGCCAGCAGCTTAATAGTCTTGCAAGAGACCCAGTACTTC
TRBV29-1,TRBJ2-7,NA,CSARDSLYYEQYF,TGCAGCGCGCGGGACAGCCTATACTACGAGCAGTACTTC
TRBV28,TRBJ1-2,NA,CAISLGGAGGYTF,TGTGCCATCTCCCTTGGGGGGGCTGGCGGCTACACCTTC
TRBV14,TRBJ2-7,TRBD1,CASSQVVPGQLYEQYF,TGTGCCAGCAGCCAAGTAGTCCCGGGACAGCTATACGAGCAGTACTTC
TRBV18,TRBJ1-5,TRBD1,CASSPQQQGPGNQPQHF,TGTGCCAGCTCACCACAACAACAGGGGCCTGGAAATCAGCCCCAGCATTTT
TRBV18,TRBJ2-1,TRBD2,CASSPPIQRERYEQFF,TGTGCCAGCTCACCACCGATACAGCGGGAGAGGTATGAGCAGTTCTTC
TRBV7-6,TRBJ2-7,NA,CASSLEAGPYEQYF,TGTGCCAGCAGCTTAGAGGCAGGGCCCTACGAGCAGTACTTC